This paragraph covers one T cell receptor beta chain sequence. Its target is unknown. TCR sequencing covered three patients who responded to pembrolizumab. The entry originates in a study of PD-1 blockade in mismatch repair-deficient tumors. General study findings and limits: After pembrolizumab, tumor-resident clones rose rapidly, then generally contracted before radiologic responses.

Only in-frame clones appear in the TCRdb table, and some are missing; sequencing was by immunoSEQ multiplex PCR. The table records tens of thousands of clones, roughly 80% of them present only once. This CDR3 comprises 13 residues. In germline, CDR1 is SGHNT, CDR2 YENEEA. With 0 bases removed from V and 8 bases from J, the gap between germline ends came to 10 bases. Material: peripheral blood, obtained 12 weeks after starting pembrolizumab. The V call is TRBV11-3, the J call TRBJ1-1; TRBD1 might be the D (5 bases). The TCR sequence derives from an adult with mismatch repair-deficient cancer. CDR3 nucleotides: TGTGCCAGCAGCTTAGAGGGGGGGACCGAAGCTTTCTTT. Its translation is CASSLEGGTEAFF.